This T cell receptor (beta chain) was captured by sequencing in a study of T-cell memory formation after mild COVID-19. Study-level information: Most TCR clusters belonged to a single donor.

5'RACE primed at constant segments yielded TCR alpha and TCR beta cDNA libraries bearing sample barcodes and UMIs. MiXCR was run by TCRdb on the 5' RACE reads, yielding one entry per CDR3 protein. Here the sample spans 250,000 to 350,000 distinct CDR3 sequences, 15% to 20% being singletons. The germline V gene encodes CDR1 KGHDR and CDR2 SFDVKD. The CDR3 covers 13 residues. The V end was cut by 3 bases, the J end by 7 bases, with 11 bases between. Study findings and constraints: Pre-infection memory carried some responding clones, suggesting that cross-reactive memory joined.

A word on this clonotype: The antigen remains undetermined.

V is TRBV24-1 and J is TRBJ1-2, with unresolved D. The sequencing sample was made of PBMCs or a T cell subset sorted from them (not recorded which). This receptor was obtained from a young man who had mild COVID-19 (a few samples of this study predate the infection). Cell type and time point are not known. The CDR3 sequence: CATSDPGRSGYTF. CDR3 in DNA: TGTGCCACCAGTGATCCAGGACGGAGTGGCTACACCTTC.